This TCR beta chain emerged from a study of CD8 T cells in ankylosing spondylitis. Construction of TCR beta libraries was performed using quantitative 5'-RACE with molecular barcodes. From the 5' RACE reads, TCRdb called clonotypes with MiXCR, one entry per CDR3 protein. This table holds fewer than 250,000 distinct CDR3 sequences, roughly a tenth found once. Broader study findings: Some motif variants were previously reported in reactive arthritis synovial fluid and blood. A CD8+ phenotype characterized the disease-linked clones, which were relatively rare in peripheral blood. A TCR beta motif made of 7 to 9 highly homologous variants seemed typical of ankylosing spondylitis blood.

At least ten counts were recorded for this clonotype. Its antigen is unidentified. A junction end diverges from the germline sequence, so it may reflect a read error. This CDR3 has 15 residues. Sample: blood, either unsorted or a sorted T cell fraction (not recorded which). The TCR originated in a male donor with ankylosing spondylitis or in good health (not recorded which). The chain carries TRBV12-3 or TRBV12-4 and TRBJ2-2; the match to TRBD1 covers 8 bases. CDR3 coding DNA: TGCGCCAGCAGCCTGGGGACAGGAGGCACCGGGGAGCTGTTTTTT. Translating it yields CASSLGTGGTGELFF.